Below, 23 T cell receptor beta chains from the same sample are listed, as sequenced in a study of response to subunit inactivated influenza vaccine. TCRdb ran MiXCR on the RT-PCR reads and lists one entry per CDR3 protein. The table lists 700,000 to 800,000 distinct CDR3 sequences, around 18% of them singletons. Material: PBMCs from blood, obtained around 5 days after vaccination. The receptors derive from a man between 45 and 60 years old who received an inactivated influenza vaccine.

The genes are TRBV5-8 and TRBJ2-1; D could derive from TRBD1 or TRBD2 (5 bases each). This CDR3 contains 16 residues. Between the trimmed V and J ends, which lost 4 bases and 0 bases, there was a span of 14 bases. Germline V gives CDR1 SGHTS, CDR2 YDEGEE. The CDR3 sequence is CASSPGPPSSYNEQFF. The CDR3, as DNA: TGTGCCAGCAGCCCGGGACCCCCGAGCTCCTACAATGAGCAGTTCTTC.

In this sample, this clonotype turned up a few times. The J gene is TRBJ2-2, the V gene TRBV12-3 or TRBV12-4; 12 bases fit TRBD1. The V segment lost 6 bases and the J segment 4 bases; nucleotides outside the gene matches: 6. This CDR3 is 16 amino acids long. The CDR3 protein is CASSPGTGGGTGELFF. For the CDR3, the DNA is TGTGCCAGCAGCCCCGGGACAGGGGGCGGCACCGGGGAGCTGTTTTTT.

This clonotype was detected only a few times. The gene calls are TRBV20-1 and TRBJ2-5; 11 bases are shared with TRBD2. The germline gives CDR1 DFQATT, CDR2 SNEGSKA (reference sequence). The ends lost 5 bases at V and 3 bases at J; junction bases unmatched: 2. This CDR3 contains 13 residues. DNA of the CDR3: TGCAGTGCTCCTAGCGGGGGGAAAGAGACCCAGTACTTC. It specifies CSAPSGGKETQYF.

This clonotype was detected a few times. This chain joins TRBV6-2 or TRBV6-3 and TRBJ2-7; D not resolved. Germline CDR1 and CDR2: MNHEY and SVGEGT. V dropped 5 bases and J dropped 6 bases, with 11 bases sitting between them. This CDR3 region has 12 residues. The CDR3 is CASSGIRLEQYF. As DNA, the CDR3 is TGTGCCAGCAGTGGCATTCGTCTCGAGCAGTACTTC.

This clonotype was counted a few times. The V call is TRBV11-2, the J call TRBJ2-5; D is possibly TRBD1 or TRBD2 (6 bases each). Germline CDR1 is SGHAT and CDR2 is FQNNGV. V was cut by 5 bases and J by 2 bases, with 15 bases left in between. The CDR3 covers 15 residues. The CDR3 sequence is CASSPGDKSQETQYF. The CDR3 bases are TGTGCCAGCAGCCCGGGGGACAAGAGTCAAGAGACCCAGTACTTC.

The chain combines TRBV5-1 with TRBJ2-2, with 12 positions matching TRBD2. V was pared by 3 bases and J by 5 bases, with 2 bases of the junction left unmatched. The CDR3 covers 15 residues. Germline V gene lookup returns CDR1 SGHRS and CDR2 YFSETQ. The CDR3: CASSSGTSGTGELFF. The CDR3 coding sequence is TGCGCCAGCAGCTCCGGGACTAGCGGGACCGGGGAGCTGTTTTTT.

The J gene is TRBJ2-5, the V gene TRBV18, with 11 positions matching TRBD2. The germline V gene has CDR1 KGHSH and CDR2 LQKENI. Germline trimming cut 4 bases from V and 2 bases from J; bases unmatched to any gene: 3. This CDR3 is 15 amino acids long. DNA of the CDR3: TGTGCCAGCTCACTCGGGACTAGCGGACAAGAGACCCAGTACTTC. Residues: CASSLGTSGQETQYF. The full variable domain, rest sourced from reference TRBV18 and TRBJ2-5, is NAGVMQNPRHLVRRRGQEARLRCSPMKGHSHVYWYRQLPEEGLKFMVYLQKENIIDESGMPKERFSAEFPKEGPSILRIQQVVRGDSAAYFCASSLGTSGQETQYFGPGTRLLVL.

This sequence joins TRBV29-1 and TRBJ2-1; 9 bases align to TRBD2. V shed 6 bases, J shed 4 bases, and the junction held 7 bases outside the gene matches. The germline V gene encodes CDR1 SQVTM and CDR2 ANQGSEA. The CDR3 totals 14 residues. CDR3: CSVRRGGLYNEQFF. CDR3 sequence (DNA): TGCAGCGTCAGGCGGGGGGGCCTTTACAATGAGCAGTTCTTC.

The table lists this clonotype with many counts. This CDR3 is CSARDPNTGELFF. The CDR3 nucleotides are TGCAGTGCTAGAGATCCGAACACCGGGGAGCTGTTTTTT. The chain employs TRBV20-1 and TRBJ2-2; D unclear. The V end was cut by 0 bases, the J end by 0 bases, with 2 bases between. Germline V gene lookup returns CDR1 DFQATT and CDR2 SNEGSKA (reference sequence). The CDR3 sequence is 13 residues long.

This clonotype occurred many times. The V and J genes are TRBV20-1 and TRBJ2-7; 7 nucleotides line up with TRBD2. J gave up 5 bases and V 5 bases, and 6 bases lay outside the gene matches. Germline CDR1 DFQATT, CDR2 SNEGSKA (reference sequence). The CDR3 extends over 12 amino acids. The CDR3 DNA reads TGCAGTGCTCCCGGGACTATCGACGAGCAGTACTTC. Protein product: CSAPGTIDEQYF.

The chain links TRBV7-2 to TRBJ1-2; D possibly corresponds to TRBD1 (5 bases). Germline loops: CDR1 SGHTA, CDR2 FQGNSA. Trimming stripped 5 bases from V and 4 bases from J, with 14 bases between. The CDR3 has 14 amino acids. The CDR3 coding sequence is TGTGCCAGCAGCCCCGAAGGGGATGGCTATGGCTACACCTTC. Translated: CASSPEGDGYGYTF.

The CDR3 protein is CSAHFQETQYF. As DNA, the CDR3 is TGCAGTGCCCATTTCCAAGAGACCCAGTACTTC. The V and J genes are TRBV20-1 and TRBJ2-5, with D uncertain. Germline V gene lookup returns CDR1 DFQATT and CDR2 SNEGSKA (reference sequence). V shed 6 bases and J shed 1 base, with 6 bases lying between them. CDR3 size: 11 residues.

The chain combines TRBV7-9 with TRBJ2-3, with 12 positions matching TRBD2. Germline V gives CDR1 SEHNR, CDR2 FQNEAQ (reference sequence). CDR3 length equals 16 residues. V dropped 5 bases and J dropped 4; count of bases not matched to a gene: 7. DNA of the CDR3: TGTGCCAGCAGCGAAACGCTAGCGGGAGGGGCAGATACGCAGTATTTT. Protein product: CASSETLAGGADTQYF. Full variable domain (missing parts from reference TRBV7-9 and TRBJ2-3): DTGVSQNPRHKITKRGQNVTFRCDPISEHNRLYWYRQTLGQGPEFLTYFQNEAQLEKSRLLSDRFSAERPKGSFSTLEIQRTEQGDSAMYLCASSETLAGGADTQYFGPGTRLTVL.

This chain uses TRBV7-8 with TRBJ2-7; 7 bases are shared with TRBD1. V was pared by 2 bases and J by 1 base, with 5 bases of the junction left unmatched. The CDR3 spans 15 residues. Germline V CDR1 and CDR2: SGHVS, FQNEAQ. The CDR3 region has the DNA TGTGCCAGCAGCTTATGGGGACAGATTTCCTACGAGCAGTACTTC. It translates to CASSLWGQISYEQYF.

The genes are TRBV6-2 or TRBV6-3 and TRBJ1-5, with 7 bases fitting TRBD1. The CDR3 runs 18 residues. J lost 4 bases, V lost 0 bases, and 12 bases had no gene match. From germline, CDR1 is MNHEY and CDR2 SVGEGT. The DNA for the CDR3 is TGTGCCAGCAGTTACTCTAAAAGGGGGCCCTCCTTAAATCAGCCCCAGCATTTT. Protein: CASSYSKRGPSLNQPQHF.

This clonotype was detected only a few times. The rearrangement links TRBV7-9 to TRBJ2-5; D is tentatively TRBD1 or TRBD2 (5 bases each). Trimming took off 3 bases at V and 4 bases at J, with 12 bases between the two ends. Per germline, CDR1 SEHNR and CDR2 FQNEAQ (reference sequence). The CDR3 runs to 14 residues. The CDR3 loop is CASSFGGSGETQYF. The CDR3 nucleotides are TGTGCCAGCAGCTTTGGGGGTTCGGGAGAGACCCAGTACTTC.

There are many counts of this clonotype. The DNA of the CDR3 is TGTGCCAGCAGCCTCAGACGGGATCAGCCCCAGCATTTT. Its translation is CASSLRRDQPQHF. V and J are TRBV12-3 or TRBV12-4 and TRBJ1-5; D gene ambiguous. V was trimmed by 6 bases and J by 5 bases, leaving 11 bases between them. The CDR3 extends over 13 amino acids.

This clonotype was counted between two and nine times. V usage is TRBV20-1 and J usage is TRBJ2-1; the D gene is possibly TRBD2 (5 bases). The length of the CDR3 is 16 residues. Trimming removed 2 bases at V and 5 bases at J, with 19 bases between. Germline loops: CDR1 DFQATT, CDR2 SNEGSKA (reference sequence). CDR3 coding DNA: TGCAGTGCTAGAAGTTTTGCGGAGCTGAGGGACAATGAGCAGTTCTTC. As protein: CSARSFAELRDNEQFF.

This clonotype was counted a few times. The V and J genes are TRBV6-1 and TRBJ1-1, with 9 bases identical to TRBD1. CDR3 length: 16 amino acids. Per the germline V gene, CDR1 is MNHNS and CDR2 is SASEGT. Trimming took 6 bases from V and 4 from J; bases not matched to a gene: 12. CDR3 nucleotides: TGTGCCAGCAGACGCCGATACTACAGGGGGCCCACTGAAGCTTTCTTT. Protein: CASRRRYYRGPTEAFF.

The chain combines TRBV12-3 or TRBV12-4 with TRBJ2-1; D gene unclear. This CDR3 comprises 12 residues. The germline V and J ends were trimmed by 8 bases and 11 bases, with 16 bases remaining between them. CDR3 amino acids: CASGLSGGQQFF. The CDR3 DNA reads TGTGCCAGCGGTCTTTCGGGCGGACAGCAGTTCTTC.

This sequence joins TRBV27 and TRBJ2-1; D unresolved. Germline assignment: CDR1 MNHEY and CDR2 SMNVEV (reference sequence). The CDR3 loop spans 13 amino acids. V was trimmed by 2 bases and J by 7 bases, leaving 9 bases between them. The CDR3 DNA sequence: TGTGCCAGCAGTTTACTTGCTAAGAATGAGCAGTTCTTC. Its protein is CASSLLAKNEQFF.

This clonotype came up a few times. The J gene is TRBJ1-2, the V gene TRBV20-1, with D maybe TRBD1 (5 bases). The CDR3 contains 13 residues. With 6 bases removed from V and 4 bases from J, the gap between germline ends came to 15 bases. Germline V gives CDR1 DFQATT, CDR2 SNEGSKA (reference sequence). The CDR3: CSADPGTVYGYTF. In DNA, the CDR3 is TGCAGTGCCGACCCTGGGACCGTCTATGGCTACACCTTC.

This clonotype was seen more than once but under ten times. V and J are TRBV25-1 and TRBJ2-7; the match to TRBD2 covers 7 bases. J gave up 3 bases and V 0 bases, and 8 bases lay outside the gene matches. CDR1 and CDR2 (germline): MGHDK, SYGVNS. CDR3 length: 16 amino acids. The CDR3 bases are TGTGCCAGCAGTGAATATGGCCTAGCGGATAACTACGAGCAGTACTTC. Protein product: CASSEYGLADNYEQYF.